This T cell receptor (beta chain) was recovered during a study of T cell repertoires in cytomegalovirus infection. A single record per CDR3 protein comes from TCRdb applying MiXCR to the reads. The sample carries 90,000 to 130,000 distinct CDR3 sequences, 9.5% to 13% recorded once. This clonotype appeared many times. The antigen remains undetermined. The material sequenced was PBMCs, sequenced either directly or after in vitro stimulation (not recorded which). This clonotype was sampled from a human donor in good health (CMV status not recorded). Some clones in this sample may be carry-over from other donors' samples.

The CDR3, as DNA: TGTGCCAGCAGCGCCCCCGGGACTAGCGGCTACAATGAGCAGTTCTTC. It yields the protein CASSAPGTSGYNEQFF. The gene calls are TRBV7-2 and TRBJ2-1; 11 bases map to TRBD2. This CDR3 comprises 16 residues. The J segment lost 3 bases and the V segment lost 5 bases, leaving 6 bases of the junction unmatched. Germline V gene data show CDR1 as SGHTA and CDR2 as FQGNSA.